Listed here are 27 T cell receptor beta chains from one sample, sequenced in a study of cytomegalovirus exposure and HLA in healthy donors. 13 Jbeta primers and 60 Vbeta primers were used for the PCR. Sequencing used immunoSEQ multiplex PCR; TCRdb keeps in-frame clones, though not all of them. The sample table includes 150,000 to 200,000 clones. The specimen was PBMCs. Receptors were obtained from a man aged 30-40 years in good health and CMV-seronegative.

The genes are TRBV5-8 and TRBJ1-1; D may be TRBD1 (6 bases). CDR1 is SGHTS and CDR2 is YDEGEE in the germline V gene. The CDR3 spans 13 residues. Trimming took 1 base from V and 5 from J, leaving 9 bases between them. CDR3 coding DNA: TGTGCCAGCAGCTTGAGGGGGGGGACTGAAGCTTTCTTT. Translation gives CASSLRGGTEAFF.

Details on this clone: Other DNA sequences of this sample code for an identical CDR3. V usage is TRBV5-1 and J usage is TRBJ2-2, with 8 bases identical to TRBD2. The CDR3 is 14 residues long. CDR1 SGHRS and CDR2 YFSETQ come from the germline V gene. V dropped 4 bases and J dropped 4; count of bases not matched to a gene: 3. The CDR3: CASSPGGGTGELFF. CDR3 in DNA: TGCGCCAGCAGCCCGGGAGGGGGCACCGGGGAGCTGTTTTTT.

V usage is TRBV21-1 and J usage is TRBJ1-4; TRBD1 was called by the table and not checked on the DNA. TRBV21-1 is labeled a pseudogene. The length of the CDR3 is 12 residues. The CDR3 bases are TGTGCCAGCAACCCCCCCTTTCGGCACAGCTTTTTT. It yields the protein CASNPPFRHSFF.

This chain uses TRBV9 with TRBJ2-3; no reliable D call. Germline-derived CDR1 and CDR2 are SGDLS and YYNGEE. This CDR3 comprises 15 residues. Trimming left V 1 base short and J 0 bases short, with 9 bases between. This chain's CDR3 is CASSVLSVSTDTQYF. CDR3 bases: TGTGCCAGCAGCGTATTGAGCGTCAGCACAGATACGCAGTATTTT.

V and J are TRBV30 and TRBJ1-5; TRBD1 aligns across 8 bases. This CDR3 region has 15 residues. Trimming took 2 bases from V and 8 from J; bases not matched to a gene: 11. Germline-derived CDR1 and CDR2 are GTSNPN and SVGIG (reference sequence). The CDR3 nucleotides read TGTGCCTGGAGTCGGATGGGACAGGAGGTAGAGCCCCAGCATTTT. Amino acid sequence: CAWSRMGQEVEPQHF. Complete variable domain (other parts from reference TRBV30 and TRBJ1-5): SQTIHQWPATLVQPVGSPLSLECTVEGTSNPNLYWYRQAAGRGLQLLFYSVGIGQISSEVPQNLSASRPQDRQFILSSKKLLLSDSGFYLCAWSRMGQEVEPQHFGDGTRLSIL.

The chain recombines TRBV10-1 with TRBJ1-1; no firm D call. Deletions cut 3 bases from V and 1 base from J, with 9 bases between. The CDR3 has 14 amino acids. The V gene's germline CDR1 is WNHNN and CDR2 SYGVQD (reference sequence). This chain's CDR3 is CASSDSPGNTEAFF. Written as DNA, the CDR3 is TGCGCCAGCAGTGACTCACCAGGGAACACTGAAGCTTTCTTT.

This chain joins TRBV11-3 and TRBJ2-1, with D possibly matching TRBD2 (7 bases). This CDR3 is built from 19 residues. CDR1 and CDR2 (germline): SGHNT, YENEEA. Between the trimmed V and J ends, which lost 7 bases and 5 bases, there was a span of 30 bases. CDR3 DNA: TGTGCCAGCACCCCACCCGGGGGGCGGGCCGTGTTTAGGAACAATGAGCAGTTCTTC. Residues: CASTPPGGRAVFRNNEQFF. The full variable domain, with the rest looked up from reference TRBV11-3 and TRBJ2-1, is EAGVVQSPRYKIIEKKQPVAFWCNPISGHNTLYWYLQNLGQGPELLIRYENEEAVDDSQLPKDRFSAERLKGVDSTLKIQPAELGDSAVYLCASTPPGGRAVFRNNEQFFGPGTRLTVL.

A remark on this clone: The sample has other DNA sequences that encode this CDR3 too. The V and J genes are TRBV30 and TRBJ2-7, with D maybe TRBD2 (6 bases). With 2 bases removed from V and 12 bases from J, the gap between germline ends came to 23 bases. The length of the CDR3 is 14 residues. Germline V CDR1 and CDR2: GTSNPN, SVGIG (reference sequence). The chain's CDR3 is CAWSFTNRGSLGYF. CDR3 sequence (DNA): TGTGCCTGGAGTTTCACAAACCGGGGGTCGTTGGGGTACTTC.

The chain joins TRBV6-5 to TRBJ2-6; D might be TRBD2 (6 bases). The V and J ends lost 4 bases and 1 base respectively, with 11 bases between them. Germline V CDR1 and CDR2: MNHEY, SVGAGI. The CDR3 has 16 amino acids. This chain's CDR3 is CASSLTRGSGANVLTF. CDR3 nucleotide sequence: TGTGCCAGCAGTTTGACGCGGGGATCTGGGGCCAACGTCCTGACTTTC.

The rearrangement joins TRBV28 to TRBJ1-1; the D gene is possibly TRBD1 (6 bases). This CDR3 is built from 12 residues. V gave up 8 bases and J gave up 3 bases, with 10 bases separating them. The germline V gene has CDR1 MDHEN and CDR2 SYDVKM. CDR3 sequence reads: CASVQGYTEAFF. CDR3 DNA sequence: TGTGCCAGCGTACAGGGTTACACTGAAGCTTTCTTT.

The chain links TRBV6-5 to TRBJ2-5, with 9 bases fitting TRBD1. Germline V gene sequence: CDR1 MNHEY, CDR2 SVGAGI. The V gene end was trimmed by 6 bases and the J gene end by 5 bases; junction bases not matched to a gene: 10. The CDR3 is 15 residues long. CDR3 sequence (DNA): TGTGCCAGCAGCCCGTCCTGGACAGGGGCTGAGACCCAGTACTTC. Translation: CASSPSWTGAETQYF.

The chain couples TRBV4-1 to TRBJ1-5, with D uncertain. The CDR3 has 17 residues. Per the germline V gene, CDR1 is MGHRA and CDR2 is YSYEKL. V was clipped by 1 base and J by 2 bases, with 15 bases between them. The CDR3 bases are TGCGCCAGCAGCCAAGGTAATTTCCACGGGGGCAATCAGCCCCAGCATTTT. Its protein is CASSQGNFHGGNQPQHF.

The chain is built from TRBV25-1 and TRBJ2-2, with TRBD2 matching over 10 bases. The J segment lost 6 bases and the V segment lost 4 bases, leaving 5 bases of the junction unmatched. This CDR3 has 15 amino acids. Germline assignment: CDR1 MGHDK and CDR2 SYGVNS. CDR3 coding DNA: TGTGCCAGCAGTGTTCTAGCGGGAGCTGCCGGGGAGCTGTTTTTT. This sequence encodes CASSVLAGAAGELFF.

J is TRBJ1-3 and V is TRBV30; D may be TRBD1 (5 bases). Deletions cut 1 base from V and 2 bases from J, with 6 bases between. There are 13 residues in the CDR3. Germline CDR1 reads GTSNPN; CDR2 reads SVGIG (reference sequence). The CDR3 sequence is CAWSGTTGNTIYF. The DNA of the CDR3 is TGTGCCTGGAGTGGGACAACTGGAAACACCATATATTTT. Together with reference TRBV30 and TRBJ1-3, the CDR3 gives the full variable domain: SQTIHQWPATLVQPVGSPLSLECTVEGTSNPNLYWYRQAAGRGLQLLFYSVGIGQISSEVPQNLSASRPQDRQFILSSKKLLLSDSGFYLCAWSGTTGNTIYFGEGSWLTVV.

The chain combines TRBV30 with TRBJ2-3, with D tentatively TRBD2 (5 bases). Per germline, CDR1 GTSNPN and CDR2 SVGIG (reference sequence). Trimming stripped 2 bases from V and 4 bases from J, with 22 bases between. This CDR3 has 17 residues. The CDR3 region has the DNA TGTGCCTGGAGTCCCCTCCTGGTAGCGAGTAGCGCAGATACGCAGTATTTT. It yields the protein CAWSPLLVASSADTQYF.

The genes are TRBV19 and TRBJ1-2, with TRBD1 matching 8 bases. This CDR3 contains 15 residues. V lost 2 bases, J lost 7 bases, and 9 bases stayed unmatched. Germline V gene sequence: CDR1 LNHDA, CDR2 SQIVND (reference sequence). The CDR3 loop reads CASSIIGDRGLGYTF. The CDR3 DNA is TGTGCCAGTAGTATAATAGGAGACAGGGGACTTGGCTACACCTTC.

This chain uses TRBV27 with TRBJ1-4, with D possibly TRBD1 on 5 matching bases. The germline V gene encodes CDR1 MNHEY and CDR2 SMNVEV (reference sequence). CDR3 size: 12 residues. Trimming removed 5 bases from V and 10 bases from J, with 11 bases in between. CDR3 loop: CASSPMGGKLFF. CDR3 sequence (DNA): TGTGCCAGCAGTCCTATGGGGGGAAAACTGTTTTTT.

The CDR3 protein is CASSAQGNTGELFF. CDR3 DNA: TGTGCCAGCAGTGCACAGGGGAACACCGGGGAGCTGTTTTTT. J is TRBJ2-2 and V is TRBV6-1; TRBD1 might be the D (6 bases). The CDR3 is made up of 14 amino acids. V shed 4 bases and J shed 1 base, with 7 bases lying between them. CDR1 and CDR2 from the germline V gene are MNHNS and SASEGT.

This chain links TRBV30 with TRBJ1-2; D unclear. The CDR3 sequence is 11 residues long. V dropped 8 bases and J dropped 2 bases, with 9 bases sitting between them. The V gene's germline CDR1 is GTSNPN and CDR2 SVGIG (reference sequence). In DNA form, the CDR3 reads TGTGCCCAAGACGGGAACTATGGCTACACCTTC. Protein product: CAQDGNYGYTF.

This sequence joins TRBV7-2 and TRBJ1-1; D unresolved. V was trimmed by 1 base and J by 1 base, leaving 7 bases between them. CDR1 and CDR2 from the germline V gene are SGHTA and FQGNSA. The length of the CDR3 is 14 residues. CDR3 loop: CASSLGQENTEAFF. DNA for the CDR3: TGTGCCAGCAGCTTAGGCCAGGAGAACACTGAAGCTTTCTTT. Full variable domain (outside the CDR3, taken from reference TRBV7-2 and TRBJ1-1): GAGVSQSPSNKVTEKGKDVELRCDPISGHTALYWYRQSLGQGLEFLIYFQGNSAPDKSGLPSDRFSAERTGGSVSTLTIQRTQQEDSAVYLCASSLGQENTEAFFGQGTRLTVV.

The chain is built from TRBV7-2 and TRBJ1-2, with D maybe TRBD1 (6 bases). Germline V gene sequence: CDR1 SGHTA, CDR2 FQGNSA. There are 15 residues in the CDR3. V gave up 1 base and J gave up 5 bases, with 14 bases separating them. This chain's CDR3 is CASSLGDTGIYGYTF. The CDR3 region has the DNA TGTGCCAGCAGCTTAGGGGACACAGGAATTTATGGCTACACCTTC.

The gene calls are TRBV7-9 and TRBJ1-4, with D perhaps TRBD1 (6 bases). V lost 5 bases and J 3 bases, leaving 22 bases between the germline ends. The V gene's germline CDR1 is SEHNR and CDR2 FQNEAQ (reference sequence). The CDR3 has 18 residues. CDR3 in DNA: TGTGCCAGCAGCCCCCCCAGGGGCGGGAGGGGCGCTAATGAAAAACTGTTTTTT. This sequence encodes CASSPPRGGRGANEKLFF.

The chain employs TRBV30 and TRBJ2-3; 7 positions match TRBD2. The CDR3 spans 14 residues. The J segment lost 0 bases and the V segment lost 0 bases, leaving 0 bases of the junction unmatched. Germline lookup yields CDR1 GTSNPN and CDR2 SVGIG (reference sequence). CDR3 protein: CAWSVLASTDTQYF. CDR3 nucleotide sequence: TGTGCCTGGAGTGTACTAGCGAGCACAGATACGCAGTATTTT.

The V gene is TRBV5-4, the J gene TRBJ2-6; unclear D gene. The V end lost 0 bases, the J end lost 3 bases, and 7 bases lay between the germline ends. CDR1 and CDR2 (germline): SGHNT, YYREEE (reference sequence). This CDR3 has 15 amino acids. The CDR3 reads CASSLASGGANVLTF. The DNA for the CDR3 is TGTGCCAGCAGCTTGGCTTCAGGTGGGGCCAACGTCCTGACTTTC.

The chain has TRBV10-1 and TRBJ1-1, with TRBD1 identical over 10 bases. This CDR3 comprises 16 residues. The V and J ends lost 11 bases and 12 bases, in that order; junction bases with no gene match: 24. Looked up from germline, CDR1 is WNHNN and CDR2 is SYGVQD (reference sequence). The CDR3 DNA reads TGCGCCGCGTCGGAGAGCGGATGGGACAGGGGAGGTAGAACTTTCTTT. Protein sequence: CAASESGWDRGGRTFF.

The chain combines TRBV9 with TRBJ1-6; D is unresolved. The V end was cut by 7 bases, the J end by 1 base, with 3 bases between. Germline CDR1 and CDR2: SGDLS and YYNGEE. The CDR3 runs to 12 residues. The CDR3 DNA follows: TGTGCCAGCTCTTCCTATAATTCACCCCTCCACTTT. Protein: CASSSYNSPLHF.

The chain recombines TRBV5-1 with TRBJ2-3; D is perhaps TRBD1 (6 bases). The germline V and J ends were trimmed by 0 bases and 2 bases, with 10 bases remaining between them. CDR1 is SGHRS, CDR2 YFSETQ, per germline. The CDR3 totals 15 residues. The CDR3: CASSLGDRNTDTQYF. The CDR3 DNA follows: TGCGCCAGCAGCTTGGGTGACAGGAACACAGATACGCAGTATTTT.